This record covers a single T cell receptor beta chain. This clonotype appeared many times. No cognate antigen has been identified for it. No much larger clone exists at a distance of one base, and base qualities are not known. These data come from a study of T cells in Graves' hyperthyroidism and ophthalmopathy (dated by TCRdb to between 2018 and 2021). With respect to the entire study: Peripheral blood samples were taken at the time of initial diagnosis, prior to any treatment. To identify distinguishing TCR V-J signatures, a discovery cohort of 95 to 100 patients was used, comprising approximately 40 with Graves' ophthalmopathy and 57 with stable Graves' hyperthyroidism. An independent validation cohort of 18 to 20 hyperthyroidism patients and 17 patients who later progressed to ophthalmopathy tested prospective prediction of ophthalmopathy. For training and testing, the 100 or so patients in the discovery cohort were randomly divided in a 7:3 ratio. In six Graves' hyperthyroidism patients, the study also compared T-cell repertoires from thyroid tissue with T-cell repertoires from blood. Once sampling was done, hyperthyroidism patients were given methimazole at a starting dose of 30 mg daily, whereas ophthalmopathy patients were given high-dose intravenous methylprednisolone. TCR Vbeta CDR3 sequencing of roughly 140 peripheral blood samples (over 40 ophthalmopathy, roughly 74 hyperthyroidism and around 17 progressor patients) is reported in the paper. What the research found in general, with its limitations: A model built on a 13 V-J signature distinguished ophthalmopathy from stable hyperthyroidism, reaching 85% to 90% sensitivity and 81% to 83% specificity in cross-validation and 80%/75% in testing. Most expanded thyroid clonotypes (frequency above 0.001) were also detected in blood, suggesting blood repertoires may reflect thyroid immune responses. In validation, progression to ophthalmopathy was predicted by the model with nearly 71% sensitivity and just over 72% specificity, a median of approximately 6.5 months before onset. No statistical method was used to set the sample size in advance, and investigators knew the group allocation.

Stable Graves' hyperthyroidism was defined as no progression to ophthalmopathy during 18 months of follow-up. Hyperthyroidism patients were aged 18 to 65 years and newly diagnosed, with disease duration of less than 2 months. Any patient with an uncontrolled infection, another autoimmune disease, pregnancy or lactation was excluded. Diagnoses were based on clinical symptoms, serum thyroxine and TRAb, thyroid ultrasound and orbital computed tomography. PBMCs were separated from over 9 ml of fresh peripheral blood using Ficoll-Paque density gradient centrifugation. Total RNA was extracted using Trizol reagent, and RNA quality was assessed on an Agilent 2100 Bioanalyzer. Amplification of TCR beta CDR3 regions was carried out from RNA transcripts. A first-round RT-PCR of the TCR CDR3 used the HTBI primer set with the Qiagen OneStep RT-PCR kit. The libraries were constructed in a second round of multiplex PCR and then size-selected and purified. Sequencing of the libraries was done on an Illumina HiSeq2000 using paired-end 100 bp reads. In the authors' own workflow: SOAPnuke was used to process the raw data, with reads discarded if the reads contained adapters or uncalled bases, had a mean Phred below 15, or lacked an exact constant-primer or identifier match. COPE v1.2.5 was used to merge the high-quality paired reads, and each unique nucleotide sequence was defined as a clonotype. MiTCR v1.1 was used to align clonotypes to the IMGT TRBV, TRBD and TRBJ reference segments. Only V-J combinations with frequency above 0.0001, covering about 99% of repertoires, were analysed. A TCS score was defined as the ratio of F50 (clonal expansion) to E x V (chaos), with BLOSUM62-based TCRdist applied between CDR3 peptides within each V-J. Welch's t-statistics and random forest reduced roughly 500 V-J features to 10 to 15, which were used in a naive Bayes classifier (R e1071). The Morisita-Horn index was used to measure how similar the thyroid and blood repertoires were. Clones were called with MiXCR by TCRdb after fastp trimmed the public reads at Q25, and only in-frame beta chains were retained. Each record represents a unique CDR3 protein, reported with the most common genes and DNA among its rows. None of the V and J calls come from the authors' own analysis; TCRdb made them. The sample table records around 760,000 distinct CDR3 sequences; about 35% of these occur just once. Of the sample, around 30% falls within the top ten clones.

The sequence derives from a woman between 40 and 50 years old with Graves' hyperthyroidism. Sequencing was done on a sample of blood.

Read as DNA, the sequence is TGCAGCGTTGAGTCTAACTATGGCTACACCTTC. It translates to CSVESNYGYTF. The chain links TRBV29-1 with TRBJ1-2, with no confidently assigned D gene. The CDR3 starts with the cysteine, ends with the phenylalanine, and has 11 residues. The CDR3 DNA has 33 bases and is translated from base 1. The germline V gene encodes CDR1 SQVTM and CDR2 ANQGSEA. V was cut back by 3 bases and J by 0 bases, leaving a gap of 2 bases between them.